The 10 T cell receptor beta chains below were found in one sample sequenced in a study of vaccination and CD4 T cells after COVID-19 (dated by TCRdb to 2021 to 2024). These receptors lack a known antigen. The library was made by PCR. These reads were obtained on an Illumina iSeq 100. DNA from cultured CD4+ T cells underwent TCR sequencing with the Oncomine TCR Beta short-read assay at the Johns Hopkins FTIC core. The public sequencing data were trimmed at Q25 with fastp and processed into clonotypes with MiXCR by TCRdb, which kept only in-frame beta chains. Each record represents a unique CDR3 protein, reported with the most common genes and DNA among its rows. This sample holds fewer than 9,500 distinct CDR3 sequences; over 45% were observed only once. The top ten clonotypes cover 35% to 55% of the sample. What the treatment or condition label conveys for this sample: 10-day PBMC culture with coronavirus spike peptide pools or control peptides (ViraFEST assay).

Sequencing was performed on CD4+ T cells from blood, cultured in vitro. These receptors all stem from a human donor who had recovered from COVID-19.

The chain is built from TRBV20-1 and TRBJ2-1, with a weak D call TRBD2 (6 bases). This CDR3 is 14 amino acids long. CDR1 and CDR2 (germline): DFQATT, SNEGSKA (reference sequence). V lost 4 bases, J lost 4 bases, and 14 bases lay in between. DNA for the CDR3: TGCAGTGCTATAGGCGGGGTAATTTACAATGAGCAGTTCTTC. Protein: CSAIGGVIYNEQFF.

The chain has TRBV7-9 and TRBJ1-6; no clear D gene. V was pared by 1 base and J by 0 bases, with 1 base between. Germline CDR1 is SEHNR and CDR2 is FQNEAQ (reference sequence). This CDR3 has 14 residues. The chain's CDR3 is CASSLGSYNSPLHF. The CDR3 DNA follows: TGTGCCAGCAGCTTAGGCTCCTATAATTCACCCCTCCACTTT.

This clonotype was observed a handful of times. The V gene is TRBV15, the J gene TRBJ1-6; 8 nucleotides match TRBD1. Germline trimming cut 6 bases from V and 8 bases from J; bases unmatched to any gene: 18. This CDR3 spans 18 amino acids. Germline CDR1 is LNHNV and CDR2 is YYDKDF (reference sequence). CDR3: CATSKYTGGSPPYSPLHF. In nucleotides, the CDR3 is TGTGCCACCAGTAAATATACAGGGGGTTCCCCCCCCTATTCACCCCTCCACTTT.

This clonotype was recorded a few times. The chain uses TRBV6-2 or TRBV6-3 and TRBJ1-2, with TRBD1 matching over 10 bases. With V trimmed by 6 bases and J by 8 bases, 6 bases remained unmatched. The CDR3 spans 13 residues. CDR1 and CDR2 (germline): MNHEY, SVGEGT. The DNA of the CDR3 is TGTGCCAGCAGCCCGACAGGGGGCGCGGGCTACACCTTC. It codes for CASSPTGGAGYTF.

The sample holds a few counts of this clonotype. The chain employs TRBV12-3 or TRBV12-4 and TRBJ1-1; D is possibly TRBD1 (6 bases). Trimming removed 2 bases at V and 4 bases at J, with 11 bases between. The CDR3 runs 14 residues. The CDR3 region has the DNA TGTGCCAGCAGTTTAAGGCAGGGGAGCACTGAAGCTTTCTTT. This encodes CASSLRQGSTEAFF.

V and J are TRBV29-1 and TRBJ1-2, with 7 bases identical to TRBD1. In germline, CDR1 is SQVTM, CDR2 ANQGSEA. V lost 4 bases to trimming and J lost 7 bases; unmatched junction nucleotides: 6. CDR3 length: 12 amino acids. In DNA form, the CDR3 reads TGCAGCGTTGGGGACAGAAGGGCTGGCTACACCTTC. Amino acid sequence: CSVGDRRAGYTF. Full variable domain (remainder filled in from reference TRBV29-1 and TRBJ1-2): SAVISQKPSRDICQRGTSLTIQCQVDSQVTMMFWYRQQPGQSLTLIATANQGSEATYESGFVIDKFPISRPNLTFSTLTVSNMSPEDSSIYLCSVGDRRAGYTFGSGTRLTVV.

This sequence joins TRBV7-8 and TRBJ2-3; perhaps TRBD1 as D (5 bases). The CDR3 loop spans 14 amino acids. V gave up 5 bases and J gave up 6 bases, with 15 bases separating them. Germline-derived CDR1 and CDR2 are SGHVS and FQNEAQ. CDR3 loop: CASSTITGADTQYF. CDR3 nucleotides: TGTGCCAGCAGCACCATCACTGGGGCGGATACGCAGTATTTT.

V usage is TRBV20-1 and J usage is TRBJ2-5, with 8 bases matching TRBD2. From germline, CDR1 is DFQATT and CDR2 SNEGSKA (reference sequence). Trimming cost V 2 bases and J 6 bases; bases outside gene matches: 5. The CDR3 loop spans 13 amino acids. In nucleotides, the CDR3 is TGCAGTGCTAGATCGATAGCGGGGCAGACCCAGTACTTC. Translating it yields CSARSIAGQTQYF.

By share, this clonotype ranks as large. The gene calls are TRBV6-2 or TRBV6-3 and TRBJ2-1; D is unresolved. The germline CDR1 and CDR2 sequences are MNHEY and SVGEGT. Trimming pared 4 bases from V and 4 bases from J, leaving 8 bases between. The CDR3 sequence is 13 residues long. CDR3 residues: CASSSDGYNEQFF. The CDR3 nucleotides are TGTGCCAGCAGTTCCGACGGATACAATGAGCAGTTCTTC.

This clonotype was observed a few times. The chain has TRBV27 and TRBJ1-4, with D maybe TRBD1 (6 bases). Trimming cost V 0 bases and J 8 bases, with 16 bases left between them. Germline V lookup: CDR1 MNHEY, CDR2 SMNVEV (reference sequence). The length of the CDR3 is 16 residues. CDR3 sequence reads: CASSLSRQGRGEKLFF. The DNA for the CDR3 is TGTGCCAGCAGTTTATCTCGTCAGGGGAGAGGCGAAAAACTGTTTTTT.